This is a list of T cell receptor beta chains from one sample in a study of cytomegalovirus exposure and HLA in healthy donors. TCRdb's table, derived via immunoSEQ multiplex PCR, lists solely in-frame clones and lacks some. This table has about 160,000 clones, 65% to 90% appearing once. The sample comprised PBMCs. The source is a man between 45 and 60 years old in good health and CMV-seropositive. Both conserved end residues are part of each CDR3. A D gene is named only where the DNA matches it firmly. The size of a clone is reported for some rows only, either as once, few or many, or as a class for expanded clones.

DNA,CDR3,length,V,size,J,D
TGTGCCGTGGGGGGGATTGGTGAAGCTTTCTTT,CAVGGIGEAFF,11,TRBV19,-,TRBJ1-1,-
TGTGCCAGCAGCTTAGCGGTAGCGGGGGGCGGCGAGACCCAGTACTTC,CASSLAVAGGGETQYF,16,TRBV7-2,-,TRBJ2-5,TRBD2
TGCGCCAGCAACCCTACCCGCGGGACAGATACGCAGTATTTT,CASNPTRGTDTQYF,14,TRBV5-1,few,TRBJ2-3,-
TGTGCCAGCAGCCAAGATGAATCGGTGAACACTGAAGCTTTCTTT,CASSQDESVNTEAFF,15,TRBV4-2,-,TRBJ1-1,-
TGTGCCAGCAGCACTCCCCTGTCGGGGTTCGTGGCAGATACGCAGTATTTT,CASSTPLSGFVADTQYF,17,TRBV9,-,TRBJ2-3,-
TGTGCCAGCAGCTCCCGGGACTGGACCGGGGAGCTGTTTTTT,CASSSRDWTGELFF,14,TRBV7-2,once,TRBJ2-2,-
TGTGCCAGCAGCTTGGCTCAACAGGAAGCTTTCTTT,CASSLAQQEAFF,12,TRBV7-8,-,TRBJ1-1,-
TGTGCCAGCACTCCGGGAGGGATCGGGACCCAGTACTTC,CASTPGGIGTQYF,13,TRBV6-6,-,TRBJ2-5,TRBD2
TGTGCCAGCAGCCAAGCAGGACAGGGGGTGAACACTGAAGCTTTCTTT,CASSQAGQGVNTEAFF,16,TRBV4-2,-,TRBJ1-1,TRBD1
TGTGCCAGCAGCCTGCCGGGACAGGCGAACACGGGGGAGCTGTTTTTT,CASSLPGQANTGELFF,16,TRBV5-4,-,TRBJ2-2,TRBD1
TGTGCCAGTACCCGTGGGACAACGGGGGCCAACGTCCTGACTTTC,CASTRGTTGANVLTF,15,TRBV19,-,TRBJ2-6,-
TGTGCCAGCAGCTTCGGACTAGCGGGAAATGAGCAGTTCTTC,CASSFGLAGNEQFF,14,TRBV9,-,TRBJ2-1,TRBD2
TGTGCCAGCAGTTACTCTCCACAGGGGGGGAATCAGCCCCAGCATTTT,CASSYSPQGGNQPQHF,16,TRBV6-5,-,TRBJ1-5,TRBD1
TGTGCCATCAGTGAGCCCGGACAGCTACACACCGGGGAGCTGTTTTTT,CAISEPGQLHTGELFF,16,TRBV10-3,-,TRBJ2-2,-
TGTGCCATCAGTGTACTAGCGGGAGGGCGGCGGGATACGCAGTATTTT,CAISVLAGGRRDTQYF,16,TRBV10-3,-,TRBJ2-3,TRBD2
TGTGCCAGCAGCGTGGACCCAGGTAGCGGGAGGAATAATGAGCAGTTCTTC,CASSVDPGSGRNNEQFF,17,TRBV9,-,TRBJ2-1,TRBD2
TGTGCCAGCAGTGATGGGGGCGACTCGTACGAGCAGTACTTC,CASSDGGDSYEQYF,14,TRBV21-1,-,TRBJ2-7,-
TGCAGCGTTGAAGCGGGGGTCGAGCAGTACTTC,CSVEAGVEQYF,11,TRBV29-1,-,TRBJ2-7,-
TGTGCCATCAGTGAGCGGGCACAGGGACCTAATGAAAAACTGTTTTTT,CAISERAQGPNEKLFF,16,TRBV10-3,-,TRBJ1-4,-
TGTGCCAGCAGCTTTACTAGCGGGCTTCGGGGAGATACGCAGTATTTT,CASSFTSGLRGDTQYF,16,TRBV7-2,-,TRBJ2-3,TRBD2
TGTGCCAGCAGCAGTAGCGGGAGGTATTCTTACAATGAGCAGTTCTTC,CASSSSGRYSYNEQFF,16,TRBV9,once,TRBJ2-1,TRBD2
TGTTCCAGCAGCTCCACCGGGACAGGGGTCCCCACGGGTGAAGCTTTCTTT,CSSSSTGTGVPTGEAFF,17,TRBV7-9,-,TRBJ1-1,TRBD1
TGTGCCAGCAGTTTGGGGACAGGGTCCTACGAGCAGTACTTC,CASSLGTGSYEQYF,14,TRBV28,few,TRBJ2-7,TRBD1
TGTGCCAGCAGCCCGCGACTAGCGGGAAATGAGCAGTTCTTC,CASSPRLAGNEQFF,14,TRBV7-2,-,TRBJ2-1,TRBD2
TGTGCCAGCAGTCCGGGGGGGGGCACCTCCTACGAGCAGTACTTC,CASSPGGGTSYEQYF,15,TRBV6-6,-,TRBJ2-7,TRBD2
TGTGCCAGCAGAACGGACAGGGGAGGCCCTGAAGCTTTCTTT,CASRTDRGGPEAFF,14,TRBV6-1,-,TRBJ1-1,TRBD1
TGTGCTAGTGGTGACCCCCTGGGCCTCCCGCACTTC,CASGDPLGLPHF,12,TRBV12-5,-,TRBJ2-5,-
TGTGCTAGTGGAAGTTCCGGGACACACCAAGAGACCCAGTACTTC,CASGSSGTHQETQYF,15,TRBV12-5,-,TRBJ2-5,-
TGCAGCGTTGTACCGACCGACAGGAGCTCCTACAATGAGCAGTTCTTC,CSVVPTDRSSYNEQFF,16,TRBV29-1,once,TRBJ2-1,-
TGTGCCAGCAGTAGGGGGACGGGAAATGAAAAACTGTTTTTT,CASSRGTGNEKLFF,14,TRBV2,-,TRBJ1-4,-
TGTGCCAGCAGTTCCCTAGCGGGAGGCTTCAATGAGCAGTTCTTC,CASSSLAGGFNEQFF,15,TRBV27,-,TRBJ2-1,TRBD2
TGTGCTAGTGGCATCCCCGGGATTGAAGGAAACACCATATATTTT,CASGIPGIEGNTIYF,15,TRBV12-5,-,TRBJ1-3,-
TGTGCCAGCAGTTACCTTTCAGGCATGAACACTGAAGCTTTCTTT,CASSYLSGMNTEAFF,15,TRBV6-5,-,TRBJ1-1,-
TGTGCCAGTAGTTACCGGGACTTTCTTGGCGGGGAGCTGTTTTTT,CASSYRDFLGGELFF,15,TRBV19,-,TRBJ2-2,-
TGTGCCAGCAGTTACAGGGGTGTGCAGTACTTC,CASSYRGVQYF,11,TRBV6-6,-,TRBJ2-7,-
TGTGCCAGCAGCCCCCTAGTCTTC,CASSPLVF,8,TRBV9,-,TRBJ2-1,-
TGCAGCGTACAGGGAAGGGAGACCCAGTACTTC,CSVQGRETQYF,11,TRBV29-1,-,TRBJ2-5,-
TGTGCCAGCAGTGAGGGGACAGCCTTTTCCTACGAGCAGTACTTC,CASSEGTAFSYEQYF,15,TRBV2,-,TRBJ2-7,TRBD1
TGTGCCAGCAGTTTACCCTACCTCCCTAGCGGGGGGAAGTACAATGAGCAGTTCTTC,CASSLPYLPSGGKYNEQFF,19,TRBV27,-,TRBJ2-1,TRBD2
TGTGCCAGCAGCTTAAGCAGGGGGCAGACCCAGTACTTC,CASSLSRGQTQYF,13,TRBV11-3,-,TRBJ2-5,TRBD1
TGTGCCAGCAGCGTAGACAGCCACTCTGGAAACACCATATATTTT,CASSVDSHSGNTIYF,15,TRBV9,once,TRBJ1-3,-
TGCGCCAGCAGCTTATCCGGGACTAGCGTGAATGAGCAGTTCTTC,CASSLSGTSVNEQFF,15,TRBV5-1,-,TRBJ2-1,TRBD2